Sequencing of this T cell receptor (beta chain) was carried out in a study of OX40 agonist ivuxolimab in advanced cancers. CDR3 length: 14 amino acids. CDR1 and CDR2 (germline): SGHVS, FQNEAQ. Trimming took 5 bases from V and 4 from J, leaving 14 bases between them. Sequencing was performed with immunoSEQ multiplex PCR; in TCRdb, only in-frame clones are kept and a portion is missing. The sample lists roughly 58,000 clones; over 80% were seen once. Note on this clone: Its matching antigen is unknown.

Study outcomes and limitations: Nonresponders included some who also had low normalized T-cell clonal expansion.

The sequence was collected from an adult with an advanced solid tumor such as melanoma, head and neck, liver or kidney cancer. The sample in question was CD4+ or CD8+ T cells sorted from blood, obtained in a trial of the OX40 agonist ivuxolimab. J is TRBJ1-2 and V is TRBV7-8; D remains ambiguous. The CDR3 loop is CASSLNGYGYGYTF. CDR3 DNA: TGTGCCAGCAGCCTCAATGGATACGGCTATGGCTACACCTTC.